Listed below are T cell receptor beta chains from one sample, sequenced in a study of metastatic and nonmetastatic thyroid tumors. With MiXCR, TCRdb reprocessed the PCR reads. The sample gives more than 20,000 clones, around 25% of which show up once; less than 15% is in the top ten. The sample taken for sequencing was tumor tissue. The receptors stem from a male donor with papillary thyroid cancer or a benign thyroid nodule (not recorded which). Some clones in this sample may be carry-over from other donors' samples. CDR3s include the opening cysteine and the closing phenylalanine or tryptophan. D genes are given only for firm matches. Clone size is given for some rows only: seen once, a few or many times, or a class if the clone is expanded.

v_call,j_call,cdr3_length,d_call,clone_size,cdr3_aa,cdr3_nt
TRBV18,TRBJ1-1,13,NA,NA,CASSPSLKGGAFF,TGTGCCAGCTCACCATCGTTGAAGGGGGGAGCTTTCTTT
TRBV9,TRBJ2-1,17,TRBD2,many,CASIGLGPASGRNEQFF,TGTGCCAGCATTGGGTTGGGTCCGGCTAGCGGGAGGAATGAGCAGTTCTTC
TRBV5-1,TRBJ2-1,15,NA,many,CASSPGQITYNEQFF,TGCGCCAGCAGCCCCGGACAGATTACCTACAATGAGCAGTTCTTC
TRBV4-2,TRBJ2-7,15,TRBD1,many,CASSQHRGVGYEQYF,TGTGCCAGCAGCCAACACAGGGGTGTTGGGTACGAGCAGTACTTC
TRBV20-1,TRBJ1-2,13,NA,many,CSAYTSRRYGYTF,TGCAGTGCTTACACGTCCAGGCGGTATGGCTACACCTTC
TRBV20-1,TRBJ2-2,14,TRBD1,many,CSARDRGLSGELFF,TGCAGTGCTAGGGACAGGGGGTTATCCGGGGAGCTGTTTTTT
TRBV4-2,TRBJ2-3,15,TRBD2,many,CASSQSGGAADTQYF,TGTGCCAGCAGCCAGAGCGGGGGTGCGGCGGATACGCAGTATTTT
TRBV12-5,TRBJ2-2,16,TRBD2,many,CASGLVRGGVTGELFF,TGTGCTAGTGGTTTGGTACGGGGGGGGGTCACCGGGGAGCTGTTTTTT
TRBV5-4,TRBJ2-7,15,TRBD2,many,CASSLLERDGYEQYF,TGTGCCAGCAGCTTGCTTGAGCGGGATGGGTACGAGCAGTACTTC
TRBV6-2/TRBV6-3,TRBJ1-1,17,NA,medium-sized,CASSYNLQDPNYTEAFF,TGTGCCAGCAGTTACAACTTGCAGGACCCGAACTACACTGAAGCTTTCTTT
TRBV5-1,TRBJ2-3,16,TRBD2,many,CASSWGTSGSTDTQYF,TGCGCCAGCAGCTGGGGGACTAGCGGGAGCACAGATACGCAGTATTTT
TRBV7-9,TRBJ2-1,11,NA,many,CASSELDEQFF,TGTGCCAGCAGCGAGTTGGATGAGCAGTTCTTC
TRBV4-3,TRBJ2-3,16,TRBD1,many,CASSRGDRGDADTQYF,TGCGCCAGCAGCCGGGGGGACAGGGGGGACGCAGATACGCAGTATTTT
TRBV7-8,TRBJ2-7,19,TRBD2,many,CASSSLAGGKGVLSYEQYF,TGTGCCAGCAGCTCATTAGCGGGAGGCAAAGGAGTACTATCCTACGAGCAGTACTTC
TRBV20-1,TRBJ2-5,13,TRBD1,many,CSTGDRGPETQYF,TGCAGTACTGGAGACAGGGGCCCAGAGACCCAGTACTTC
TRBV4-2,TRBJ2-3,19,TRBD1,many,CASSPRLRGSFQPTDTQYF,TGTGCCAGCAGCCCAAGGCTCAGGGGGAGTTTCCAGCCCACAGATACGCAGTATTTT
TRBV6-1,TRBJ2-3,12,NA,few,CASSEGTDTQYF,TGTGCCAGCAGTGAGGGGACAGATACGCAGTATTTT
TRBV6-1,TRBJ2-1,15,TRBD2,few,CASTDGTSGRNEQFF,TGTGCCAGCACCGACGGGACTAGCGGGAGGAATGAGCAGTTCTTC
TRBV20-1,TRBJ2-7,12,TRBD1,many,CSANRGTYEQYF,TGCAGTGCTAACAGGGGGACCTACGAGCAGTACTTC
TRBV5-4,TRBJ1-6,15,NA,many,CASSLAGLTLSPLHF,TGTGCCAGCAGCTTGGCCGGGCTTACACTTTCACCCCTCCACTTT
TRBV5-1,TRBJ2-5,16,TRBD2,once,CASSHSGRALAETQYF,TGCGCCAGCAGCCATAGCGGGAGGGCACTCGCGGAGACCCAGTACTTC
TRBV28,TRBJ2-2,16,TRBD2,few,CASSGLAGRRGVGLFF,TGTGCCAGCAGCGGACTAGCGGGGCGACGGGGCGTGGGGCTGTTTTTT
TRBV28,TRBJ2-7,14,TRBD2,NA,CASRLSAGVREQYF,TGTGCAAGCAGGTTATCCGCGGGAGTGCGAGAGCAGTACTTC
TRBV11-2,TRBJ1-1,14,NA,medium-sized,CASSLDWANTEAFF,TGTGCCAGCAGCTTAGATTGGGCGAACACTGAAGCTTTCTTT
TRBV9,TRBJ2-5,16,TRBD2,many,CASSVALAGDMETQYF,TGTGCCAGCAGCGTAGCGCTAGCGGGAGATATGGAGACCCAGTACTTC
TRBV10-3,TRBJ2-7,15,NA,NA,CAITDPGEGSYEQYF,TGTGCCATCACCGACCCCGGAGAGGGATCCTACGAGCAGTACTTC
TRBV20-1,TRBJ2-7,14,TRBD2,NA,CSAPVLAGLNEQYF,TGCAGTGCACCGGTACTAGCGGGTCTAAACGAGCAGTACTTC
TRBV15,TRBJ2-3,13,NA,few,CATSRDPSGPQYF,TGTGCCACCAGCAGAGACCCCTCGGGGCCCCAGTATTTT
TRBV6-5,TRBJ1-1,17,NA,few,CASSYSRRDTINTEAFF,TGTGCCAGCAGTTACTCGAGACGGGACACGATTAACACTGAAGCTTTCTTT
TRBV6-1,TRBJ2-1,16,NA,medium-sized,CASSETAGTFYNEQFF,TGTGCCAGCAGCGAAACTGCTGGGACCTTCTACAATGAGCAGTTCTTC
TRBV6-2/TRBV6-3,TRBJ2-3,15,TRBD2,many,CASSYRLAAPDTQYF,TGTGCCAGCAGTTACCGACTAGCGGCCCCGGATACGCAGTATTTT
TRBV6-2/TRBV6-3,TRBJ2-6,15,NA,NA,CANSYLSAGANVLTF,TGTGCCAACAGTTATCTCAGCGCCGGTGCCAACGTCCTGACTTTC
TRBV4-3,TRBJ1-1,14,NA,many,CASSQVAGNTEAFF,TGCGCCAGCAGCCAAGTGGCAGGGAACACTGAAGCTTTCTTT
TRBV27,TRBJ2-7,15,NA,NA,CASSSRDTSFYEQYF,TGTGCCAGCAGTTCCCGGGACACTTCCTTCTACGAGCAGTACTTC
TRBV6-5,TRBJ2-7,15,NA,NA,CASSYVCYGFYEQYF,TGTGCCAGCAGTTACGTATGTTATGGGTTCTACGAGCAGTACTTC
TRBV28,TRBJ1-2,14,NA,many,CASSYRTANYGYTF,TGTGCCAGCAGTTACCGGACAGCTAACTATGGCTACACCTTC
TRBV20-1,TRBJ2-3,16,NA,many,CSATSGLPGATDTQYF,TGCAGTGCTACCTCCGGCCTCCCTGGGGCCACAGATACGCAGTATTTT
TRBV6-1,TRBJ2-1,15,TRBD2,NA,CASRGERDSYNEQFF,TGTGCCAGCAGAGGAGAGCGGGACTCCTACAATGAGCAGTTCTTC
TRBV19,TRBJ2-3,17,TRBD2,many,CASSSAGLARGTDTQYF,TGTGCCAGTAGTTCGGCTGGACTAGCGAGGGGGACAGATACGCAGTATTTT
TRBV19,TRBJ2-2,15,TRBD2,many,CASSIGTRNTGELFF,TGTGCCAGTAGTATCGGGACTAGGAACACCGGGGAGCTGTTTTTT
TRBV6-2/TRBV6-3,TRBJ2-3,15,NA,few,CASSYSPEAGHTQYF,TGTGCCAGCAGTTACTCCCCCGAGGCGGGCCATACGCAGTATTTT
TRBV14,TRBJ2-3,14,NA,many,CASSKLGTSDTQYF,TGTGCCAGCAGCAAACTGGGAACGTCAGATACGCAGTATTTT
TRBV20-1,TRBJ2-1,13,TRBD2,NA,CSAKREQHNEQFF,TGCAGTGCAAAGCGGGAGCAACACAATGAGCAGTTCTTC